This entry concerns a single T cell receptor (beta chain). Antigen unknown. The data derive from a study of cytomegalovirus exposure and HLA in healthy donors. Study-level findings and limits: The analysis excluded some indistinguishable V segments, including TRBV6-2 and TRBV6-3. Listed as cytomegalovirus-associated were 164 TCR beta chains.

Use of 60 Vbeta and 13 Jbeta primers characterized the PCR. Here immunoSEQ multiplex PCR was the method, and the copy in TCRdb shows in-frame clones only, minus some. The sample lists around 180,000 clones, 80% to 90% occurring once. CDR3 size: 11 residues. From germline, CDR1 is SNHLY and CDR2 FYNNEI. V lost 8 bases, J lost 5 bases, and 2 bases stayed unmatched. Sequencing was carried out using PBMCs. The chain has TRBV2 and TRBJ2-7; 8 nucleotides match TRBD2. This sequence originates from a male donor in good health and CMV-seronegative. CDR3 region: CASREGNEQYF. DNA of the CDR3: TGTGCCAGCCGGGAGGGGAACGAGCAGTACTTC.